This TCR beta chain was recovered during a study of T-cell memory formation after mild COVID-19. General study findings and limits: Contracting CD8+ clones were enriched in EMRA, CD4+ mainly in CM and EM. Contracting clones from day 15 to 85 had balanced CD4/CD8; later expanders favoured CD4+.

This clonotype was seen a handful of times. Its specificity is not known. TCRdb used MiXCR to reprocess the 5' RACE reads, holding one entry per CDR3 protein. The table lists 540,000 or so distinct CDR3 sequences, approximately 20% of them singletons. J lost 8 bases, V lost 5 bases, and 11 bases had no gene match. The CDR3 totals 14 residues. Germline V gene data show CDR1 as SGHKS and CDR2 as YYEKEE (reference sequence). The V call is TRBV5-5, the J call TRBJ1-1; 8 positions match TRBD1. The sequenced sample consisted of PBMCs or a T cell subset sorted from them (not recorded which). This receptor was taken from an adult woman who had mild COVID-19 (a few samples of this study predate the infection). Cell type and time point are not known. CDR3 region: CASRYRTGSGEAFF. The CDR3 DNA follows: TGTGCCAGCAGGTACCGGACAGGGTCCGGAGAAGCTTTCTTT.